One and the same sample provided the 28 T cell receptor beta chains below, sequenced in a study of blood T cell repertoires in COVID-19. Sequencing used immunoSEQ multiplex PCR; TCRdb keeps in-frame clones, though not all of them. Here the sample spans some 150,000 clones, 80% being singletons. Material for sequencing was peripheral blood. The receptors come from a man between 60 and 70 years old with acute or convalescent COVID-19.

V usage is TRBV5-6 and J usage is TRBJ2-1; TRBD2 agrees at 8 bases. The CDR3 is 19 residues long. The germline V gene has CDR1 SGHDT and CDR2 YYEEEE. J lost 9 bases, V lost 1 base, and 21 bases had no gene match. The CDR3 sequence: CASSLRLTGGTRRAREQFF. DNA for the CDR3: TGTGCCAGCAGCTTGCGTTTAACAGGCGGGACTAGAAGAGCTCGTGAGCAGTTCTTC.

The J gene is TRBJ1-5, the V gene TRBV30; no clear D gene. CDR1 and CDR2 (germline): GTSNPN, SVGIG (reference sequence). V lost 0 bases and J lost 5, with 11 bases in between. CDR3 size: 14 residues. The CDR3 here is CAWSVSVRDQPQHF. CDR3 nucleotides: TGTGCCTGGAGTGTTTCAGTACGGGATCAGCCCCAGCATTTT.

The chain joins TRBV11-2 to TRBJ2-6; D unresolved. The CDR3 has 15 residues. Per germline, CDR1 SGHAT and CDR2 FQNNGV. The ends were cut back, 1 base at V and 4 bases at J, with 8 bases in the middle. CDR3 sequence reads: CASSLGVFGANVLTF. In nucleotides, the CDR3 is TGTGCCAGCAGCTTAGGAGTCTTCGGGGCCAACGTCCTGACTTTC.

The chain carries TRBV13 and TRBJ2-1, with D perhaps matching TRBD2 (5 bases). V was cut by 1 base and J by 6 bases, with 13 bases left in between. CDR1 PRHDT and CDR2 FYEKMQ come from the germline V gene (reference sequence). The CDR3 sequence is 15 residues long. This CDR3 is CASSLAAGTPNEQFF. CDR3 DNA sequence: TGTGCCAGCAGCTTAGCTGCGGGCACACCCAATGAGCAGTTCTTC.

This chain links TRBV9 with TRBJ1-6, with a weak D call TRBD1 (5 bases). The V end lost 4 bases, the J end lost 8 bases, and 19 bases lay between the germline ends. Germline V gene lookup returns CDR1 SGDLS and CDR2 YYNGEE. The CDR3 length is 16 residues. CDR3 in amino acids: CASSRSGGDMDSPLHF. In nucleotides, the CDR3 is TGTGCCAGCAGCCGGTCTGGGGGGGATATGGATTCACCCCTCCACTTT.

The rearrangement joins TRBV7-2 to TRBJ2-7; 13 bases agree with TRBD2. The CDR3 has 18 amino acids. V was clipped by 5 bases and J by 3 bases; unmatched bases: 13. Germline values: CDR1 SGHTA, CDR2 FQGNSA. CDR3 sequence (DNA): TGTGCCAGCAGCCTTGGACTAGCGGGAGAACGAGGTAGCTACGAGCAGTACTTC. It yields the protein CASSLGLAGERGSYEQYF.

This CDR3 reads CASRGTGNTGELFF. As DNA, the CDR3 is TGTGCCAGCCGAGGGACAGGGAACACCGGGGAGCTGTTTTTT. V gene TRBV27 combines with J gene TRBJ2-2, with 8 bases fitting TRBD1. Trimming cost V 8 bases and J 1 base; bases outside gene matches: 3. Germline-derived CDR1 and CDR2 are MNHEY and SMNVEV (reference sequence). The CDR3 runs 14 residues.

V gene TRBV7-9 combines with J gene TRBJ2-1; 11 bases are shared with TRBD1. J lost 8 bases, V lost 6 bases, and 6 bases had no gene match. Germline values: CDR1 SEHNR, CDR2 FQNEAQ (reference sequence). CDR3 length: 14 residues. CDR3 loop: CASRRDRGRYEQFF. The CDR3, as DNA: TGTGCCAGCAGACGGGACAGGGGGAGGTATGAGCAGTTCTTC.

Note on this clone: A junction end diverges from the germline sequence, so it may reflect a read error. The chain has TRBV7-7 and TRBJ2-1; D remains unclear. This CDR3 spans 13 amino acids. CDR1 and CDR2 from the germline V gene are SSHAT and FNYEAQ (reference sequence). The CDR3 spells CASSLDPTDEQFF. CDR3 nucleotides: TGTGCTAGCAGCTTAGACCCCACAGATGAGCAGTTCTTC.

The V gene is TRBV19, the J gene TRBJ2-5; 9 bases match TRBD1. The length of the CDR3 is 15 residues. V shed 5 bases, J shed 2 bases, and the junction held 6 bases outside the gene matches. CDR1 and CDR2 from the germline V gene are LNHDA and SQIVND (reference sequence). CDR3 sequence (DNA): TGTGCCAGTAGTCTCGCGGGGACAGGGCAAGAGACCCAGTACTTC. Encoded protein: CASSLAGTGQETQYF.

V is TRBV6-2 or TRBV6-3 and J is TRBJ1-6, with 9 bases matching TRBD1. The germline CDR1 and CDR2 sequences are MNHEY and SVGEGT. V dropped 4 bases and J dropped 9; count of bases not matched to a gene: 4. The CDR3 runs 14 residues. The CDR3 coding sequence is TGTGCCAGCAGTTCCGGACAGGGGAGTTCACCCCTCCACTTT. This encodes CASSSGQGSSPLHF.

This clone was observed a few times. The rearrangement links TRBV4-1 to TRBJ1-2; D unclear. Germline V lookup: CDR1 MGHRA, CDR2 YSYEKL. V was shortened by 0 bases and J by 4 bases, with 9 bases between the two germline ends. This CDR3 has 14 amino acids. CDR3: CASSQDRGFYGYTF. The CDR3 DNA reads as TGCGCCAGCAGCCAAGATCGCGGGTTCTATGGCTACACCTTC.

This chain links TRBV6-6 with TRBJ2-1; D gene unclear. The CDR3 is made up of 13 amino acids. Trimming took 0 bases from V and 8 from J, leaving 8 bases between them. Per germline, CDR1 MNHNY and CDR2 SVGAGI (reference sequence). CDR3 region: CASSYSRNDEQFF. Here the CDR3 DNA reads TGTGCCAGCAGTTACTCGAGGAACGATGAGCAGTTCTTC.

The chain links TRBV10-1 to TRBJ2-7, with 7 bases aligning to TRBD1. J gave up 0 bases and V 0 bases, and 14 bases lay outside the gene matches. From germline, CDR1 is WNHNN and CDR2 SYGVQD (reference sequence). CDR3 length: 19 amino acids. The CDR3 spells CASSESDGTALSLSYEQYF. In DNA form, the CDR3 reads TGCGCCAGCAGTGAGTCCGACGGGACAGCACTATCACTCTCCTACGAGCAGTACTTC.

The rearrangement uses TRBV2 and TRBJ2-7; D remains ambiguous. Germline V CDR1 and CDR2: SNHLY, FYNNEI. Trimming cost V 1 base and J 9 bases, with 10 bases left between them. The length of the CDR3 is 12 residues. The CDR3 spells CASSEGRGGQYF. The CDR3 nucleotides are TGTGCCAGCAGTGAAGGCCGTGGCGGGCAGTACTTC. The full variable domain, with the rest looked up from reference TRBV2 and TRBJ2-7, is EPEVTQTPSHQVTQMGQEVILRCVPISNHLYFYWYRQILGQKVEFLVSFYNNEISEKSEIFDDQFSVERPDGSNFTLKIRSTKLEDSAMYFCASSEGRGGQYFGPGTRLTVT.

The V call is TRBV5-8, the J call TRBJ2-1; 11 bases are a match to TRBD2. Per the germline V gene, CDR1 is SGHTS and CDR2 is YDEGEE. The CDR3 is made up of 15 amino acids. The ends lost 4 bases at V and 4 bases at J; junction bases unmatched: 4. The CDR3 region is CASSGGLAVYNEQFF. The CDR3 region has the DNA TGTGCCAGCAGCGGGGGACTAGCGGTTTACAATGAGCAGTTCTTC. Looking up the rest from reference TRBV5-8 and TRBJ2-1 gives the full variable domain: EAGVTQSPTHLIKTRGQQATLRCSPISGHTSVYWYQQALGLGLQFLLWYDEGEERNRGNFPPRFSGRQFPNYSSELNVNALELEDSALYLCASSGGLAVYNEQFFGPGTRLTVL.

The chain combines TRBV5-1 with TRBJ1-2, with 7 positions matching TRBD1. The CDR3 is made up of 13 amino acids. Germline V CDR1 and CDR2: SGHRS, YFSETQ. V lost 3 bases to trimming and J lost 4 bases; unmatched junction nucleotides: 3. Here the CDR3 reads CASSSTGIYGYTF. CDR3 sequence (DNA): TGCGCCAGCAGCTCGACAGGGATCTATGGCTACACCTTC.

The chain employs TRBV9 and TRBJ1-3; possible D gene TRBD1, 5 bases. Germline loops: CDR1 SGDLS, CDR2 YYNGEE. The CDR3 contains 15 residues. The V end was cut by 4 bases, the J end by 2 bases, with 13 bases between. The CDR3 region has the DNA TGTGCCAGCAGCCTAAGTGGGGGGACTGGAAACACCATATATTTT. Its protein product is CASSLSGGTGNTIYF.

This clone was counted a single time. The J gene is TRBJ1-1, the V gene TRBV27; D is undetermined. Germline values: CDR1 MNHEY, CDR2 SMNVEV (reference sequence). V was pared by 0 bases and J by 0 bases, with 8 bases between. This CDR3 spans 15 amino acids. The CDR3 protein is CASSLSGSLNTEAFF. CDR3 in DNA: TGTGCCAGCAGTTTATCGGGGAGCTTGAACACTGAAGCTTTCTTT.

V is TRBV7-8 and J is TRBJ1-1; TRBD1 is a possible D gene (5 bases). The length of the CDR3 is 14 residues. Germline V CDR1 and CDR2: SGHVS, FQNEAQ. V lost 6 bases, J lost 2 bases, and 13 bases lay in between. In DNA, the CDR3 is TGTGCCAGCAGAAAAGCCGGGGGAAACACTGAAGCTTTCTTT. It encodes CASRKAGGNTEAFF. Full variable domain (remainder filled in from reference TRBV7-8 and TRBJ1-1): GAGVSQSPRYKVAKRGQDVALRCDPISGHVSLFWYQQALGQGPEFLTYFQNEAQLDKSGLPSDRFFAERPEGSVSTLKIQRTQQEDSAVYLCASRKAGGNTEAFFGQGTRLTVV.

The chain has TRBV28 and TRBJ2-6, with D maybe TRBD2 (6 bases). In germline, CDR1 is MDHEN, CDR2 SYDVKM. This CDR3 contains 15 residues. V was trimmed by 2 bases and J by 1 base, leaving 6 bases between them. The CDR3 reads CASSLSGSGANVLTF. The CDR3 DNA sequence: TGTGCCAGCAGTTTAAGCGGGTCTGGGGCCAACGTCCTGACTTTC.

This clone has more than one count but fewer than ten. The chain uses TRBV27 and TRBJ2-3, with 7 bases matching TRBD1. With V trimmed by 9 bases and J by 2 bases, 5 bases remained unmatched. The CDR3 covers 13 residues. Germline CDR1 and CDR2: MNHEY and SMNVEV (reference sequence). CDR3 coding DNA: TGTGCCAGTCAGGACAGGCTCACAGATACGCAGTATTTT. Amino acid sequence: CASQDRLTDTQYF.

CDR3 residues: CASSPGGYTQYF. DNA of the CDR3: TGTGCCAGCAGTCCGGGGGGGTACACGCAGTATTTT. The genes are TRBV14 and TRBJ2-3, with 8 nucleotides matching TRBD2. The CDR3 is 12 residues long. Germline trimming cut 6 bases from V and 9 bases from J; bases unmatched to any gene: 5. Germline values: CDR1 SGHDN, CDR2 FVKESK.

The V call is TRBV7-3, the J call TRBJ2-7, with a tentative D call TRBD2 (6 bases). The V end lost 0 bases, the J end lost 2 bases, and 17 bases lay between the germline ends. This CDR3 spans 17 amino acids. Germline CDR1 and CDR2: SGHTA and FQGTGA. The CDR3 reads CASSLTLQQAGTYEQYF. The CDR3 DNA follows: TGTGCCAGCAGCTTAACGCTCCAACAGGCGGGAACCTACGAGCAGTACTTC. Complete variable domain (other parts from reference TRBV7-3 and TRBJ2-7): GAGVSQTPSNKVTEKGKYVELRCDPISGHTALYWYRQSLGQGPEFLIYFQGTGAADDSGLPNDRFFAVRPEGSVSTLKIQRTERGDSAVYLCASSLTLQQAGTYEQYFGPGTRLTVT.

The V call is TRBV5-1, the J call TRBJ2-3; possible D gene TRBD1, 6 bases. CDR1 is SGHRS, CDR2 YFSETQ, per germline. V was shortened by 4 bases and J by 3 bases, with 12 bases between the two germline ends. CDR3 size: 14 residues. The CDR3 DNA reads TGCGCCAGCAGCCCAGGGGACAATACAGATACGCAGTATTTT. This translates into CASSPGDNTDTQYF.

CDR3 protein: CASTPQGSVVKQYF. In DNA form, the CDR3 reads TGCGCCAGCACCCCACAGGGGAGCGTGGTCAAGCAGTACTTC. The chain links TRBV10-1 to TRBJ2-7; 7 nucleotides agree with TRBD1. V shed 7 bases, J shed 8 bases, and the junction held 14 bases outside the gene matches. The V gene's germline CDR1 is WNHNN and CDR2 SYGVQD (reference sequence). The CDR3 contains 14 residues.

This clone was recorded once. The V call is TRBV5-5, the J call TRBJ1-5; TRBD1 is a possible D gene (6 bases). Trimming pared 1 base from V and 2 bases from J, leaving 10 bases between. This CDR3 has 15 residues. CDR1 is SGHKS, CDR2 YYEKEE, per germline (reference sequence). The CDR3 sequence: CASSLYRDGNQPQHF. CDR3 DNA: TGTGCCAGCAGCTTGTACAGGGACGGCAATCAGCCCCAGCATTTT.

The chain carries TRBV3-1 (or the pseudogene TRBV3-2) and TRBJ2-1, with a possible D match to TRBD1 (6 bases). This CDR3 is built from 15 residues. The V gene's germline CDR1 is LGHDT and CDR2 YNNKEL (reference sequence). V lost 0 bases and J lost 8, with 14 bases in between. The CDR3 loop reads CASSQEGRGKDEQFF. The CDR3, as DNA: TGTGCCAGCAGCCAAGAGGGCAGGGGAAAGGATGAGCAGTTCTTC.